A single sample is the source of the 18 T cell receptor beta chains below, sequenced in a study of cytomegalovirus exposure and HLA in healthy donors. Both 60 Vbeta primers and 13 Jbeta primers went into the PCR. The method was immunoSEQ multiplex PCR; TCRdb's version includes in-frame clones alone and lacks a portion of them. The repertoire includes fewer than 250,000 clones, approximately 82% of them detected once, and 9.5% to 13% sits in the top ten. Source material: PBMCs. These receptors came from a woman in her forties or fifties in good health and CMV-seropositive.

The V gene is TRBV7-2, the J gene TRBJ2-7; weak D call: TRBD1 (5 bases). CDR3 length: 15 residues. V lost 5 bases and J lost 1, with 15 bases in between. The germline V gene has CDR1 SGHTA and CDR2 FQGNSA. The CDR3 sequence is CASSLSRALSYEQYF. For the CDR3, the DNA is TGTGCCAGCAGCCTATCCAGGGCCCTGTCCTACGAGCAGTACTTC.

The chain is built from TRBV4-2 and TRBJ2-7; D is perhaps TRBD2 (6 bases). The CDR3 is 16 residues long. Trimming stripped 0 bases from V and 3 bases from J, with 15 bases between. Germline values: CDR1 LGHNA, CDR2 YNFKEQ. CDR3 bases: TGTGCCAGCAGCCAAGATTCGGGAGTATTGGTCTACGAGCAGTACTTC. It yields the protein CASSQDSGVLVYEQYF.

The chain couples TRBV11-2 to TRBJ2-4, with D possibly TRBD1 on 5 matching bases. The CDR3 totals 12 residues. V was trimmed by 5 bases and J by 9 bases, leaving 11 bases between them. Germline V gene data show CDR1 as SGHAT and CDR2 as FQNNGV. CDR3: CASSPTGPIQYF. CDR3 nucleotide sequence: TGTGCCAGCAGCCCTACAGGACCCATTCAGTACTTC.

This chain connects TRBV7-2 to TRBJ2-5; tentative D call: TRBD1 (6 bases). The V and J ends lost 5 bases and 5 bases respectively, with 15 bases between them. This CDR3 spans 14 amino acids. Germline V gives CDR1 SGHTA, CDR2 FQGNSA. The chain's CDR3 is CASSRSQGLETQYF. CDR3 in DNA: TGTGCCAGCAGCCGATCTCAGGGGTTGGAGACCCAGTACTTC.

CDR3 DNA sequence: TGCGCCAGCAGCTTGCCGACAGGGGTAGGGGACAATGAGCAGTTCTTC. Encoded protein: CASSLPTGVGDNEQFF. The chain is built from TRBV5-1 and TRBJ2-1, with 8 bases matching TRBD1. The CDR3 totals 16 residues. After removal of 1 base from V and 5 bases from J, the junction contained 8 bases not matched to a gene. Germline V lookup: CDR1 SGHRS, CDR2 YFSETQ.

The chain carries TRBV7-3 and TRBJ2-1, with TRBD1 as a possible D gene (6 bases). The V end lost 3 bases, the J end lost 1 base, and 13 bases lay between the germline ends. The CDR3 has 16 residues. The V gene's germline CDR1 is SGHTA and CDR2 FQGTGA. The CDR3 DNA follows: TGTGCCAGCAGCTTGGTGGGGGCAGGATCCTACAATGAGCAGTTCTTC. It codes for CASSLVGAGSYNEQFF.

V is TRBV20-1 and J is TRBJ2-4; D is perhaps TRBD2 (7 bases). This CDR3 contains 11 residues. V lost 6 bases, J lost 14 bases, and 17 bases lay in between. The germline gives CDR1 DFQATT, CDR2 SNEGSKA (reference sequence). CDR3 bases: TGCAGTGCAAAGGGGGGGGACACCGAGTACTTC. It encodes CSAKGGDTEYF.

This chain connects TRBV6-6 to TRBJ1-4; D is uncertain. Germline V gives CDR1 MNHNY, CDR2 SVGAGI (reference sequence). This CDR3 has 15 residues. Trimming stripped 5 bases from V and 5 bases from J, with 15 bases between. CDR3 coding DNA: TGTGCCAGCAGTACCGGTGGGCCTTCGAATGAAAAACTGTTTTTT. Encoded protein: CASSTGGPSNEKLFF.

This clone was counted a single time. The CDR3 nucleotides read TGCGCCAGCAGCCAAGATGGTTCAGGGTATTCACCCCTCCACTTT. Translating it yields CASSQDGSGYSPLHF. The chain combines TRBV4-3 with TRBJ1-6; weak D call: TRBD1 (5 bases). Trimming took off 0 bases at V and 8 bases at J, with 11 bases between the two ends. CDR3 length equals 15 residues. Germline loops: CDR1 LGHNA, CDR2 YSLEER.

The chain is built from TRBV6-6 and TRBJ1-2; 8 bases match TRBD1. The CDR3 has 14 amino acids. V shed 5 bases, J shed 7 bases, and the junction held 9 bases outside the gene matches. The V gene's germline CDR1 is MNHNY and CDR2 SVGAGI (reference sequence). CDR3 bases: TGTGCCAGCAGTACGGACAGGGACTTCGGTGGCTACACCTTC. Translated: CASSTDRDFGGYTF.

The CDR3 loop reads CASSVVGKTGTEAFF. CDR3 coding DNA: TGTGCCAGCAGCGTAGTCGGCAAGACGGGCACTGAAGCTTTCTTT. The chain combines TRBV9 with TRBJ1-1; D gene unclear. Germline CDR1 is SGDLS and CDR2 is YYNGEE. Trimming stripped 0 bases from V and 4 bases from J, with 13 bases between. The CDR3 length is 15 residues.

The chain recombines TRBV5-4 with TRBJ2-3; 10 positions match TRBD2. This CDR3 spans 18 amino acids. Germline CDR1 and CDR2: SGHNT and YYREEE (reference sequence). J was trimmed by 6 bases and V by 1 base; bases with no gene match: 14. This CDR3 reads CASSLRISSGGAMDTQYF. For the CDR3, the DNA is TGTGCCAGCAGCTTGCGGATATCCAGCGGGGGGGCCATGGATACGCAGTATTTT.

The chain carries TRBV7-2 and TRBJ1-1; 8 nucleotides line up with TRBD1. CDR1 is SGHTA and CDR2 is FQGNSA in the germline V gene. Trimming removed 5 bases from V and 0 bases from J; junction bases left unmatched: 5. The CDR3 has 15 amino acids. CDR3 DNA: TGTGCCAGCAGCAACCAGGGACAGGTGAACACTGAAGCTTTCTTT. Translating gives CASSNQGQVNTEAFF. Looking up the rest from reference TRBV7-2 and TRBJ1-1 gives the full variable domain: GAGVSQSPSNKVTEKGKDVELRCDPISGHTALYWYRQSLGQGLEFLIYFQGNSAPDKSGLPSDRFSAERTGGSVSTLTIQRTQQEDSAVYLCASSNQGQVNTEAFFGQGTRLTVV.

This sequence joins TRBV19 and TRBJ2-7; 7 bases line up with TRBD1. The CDR3 extends over 14 amino acids. The ends lost 2 bases at V and 6 bases at J; junction bases unmatched: 7. Germline lookup yields CDR1 LNHDA and CDR2 SQIVND (reference sequence). The CDR3 here is CASSISEGAGEQYF. As DNA, the CDR3 is TGTGCCAGTAGTATAAGCGAGGGGGCGGGCGAGCAGTACTTC.

The chain employs TRBV30 and TRBJ1-4, with a weak D call TRBD1 (5 bases). The CDR3 extends over 15 amino acids. Trimming removed 0 bases from V and 5 bases from J, with 13 bases in between. Germline V gives CDR1 GTSNPN, CDR2 SVGIG (reference sequence). CDR3: CAWSVHKGANEKLFF. The CDR3 DNA is TGTGCCTGGAGTGTACATAAAGGGGCCAATGAAAAACTGTTTTTT.

V and J are TRBV7-6 and TRBJ2-2; D is perhaps TRBD1 (5 bases). Germline V gene data show CDR1 as SGHVS and CDR2 as FNYEAQ. Trimming stripped 8 bases from V and 3 bases from J, with 13 bases between. The CDR3 consists of 14 residues. CDR3 loop: CASSAGPDTGELFF. CDR3 coding DNA: TGTGCCAGCTCCGCAGGGCCAGACACCGGGGAGCTGTTTTTT. Together with reference TRBV7-6 and TRBJ2-2, the CDR3 gives the full variable domain: GAGVSQSPRYKVTKRGQDVALRCDPISGHVSLYWYRQALGQGPEFLTYFNYEAQQDKSGLPNDRFSAERPEGSISTLTIQRTEQRDSAMYRCASSAGPDTGELFFGEGSRLTVL.

This sequence joins TRBV19 and TRBJ2-3; tentatively, D is TRBD2 (7 bases). The CDR3 contains 15 residues. Germline CDR1 LNHDA, CDR2 SQIVND (reference sequence). Trimming left V 3 bases short and J 1 base short, with 11 bases between. Here the CDR3 reads CASSMGGPGTDTQYF. The CDR3 DNA follows: TGTGCCAGTAGTATGGGGGGGCCCGGCACAGATACGCAGTATTTT.

The rearrangement links TRBV7-9 to TRBJ2-3; 7 nucleotides align to TRBD2. Per the germline V gene, CDR1 is SEHNR and CDR2 is FQNEAQ (reference sequence). With 7 bases clipped from V and 7 bases from J, the junction kept 11 bases outside the gene matches. The CDR3 is 14 amino acids. CDR3 amino acids: CASTPRDYPNTQYF. CDR3 nucleotide sequence: TGTGCCAGCACACCTCGGGACTACCCGAATACGCAGTATTTT.